Listed here are 25 T cell receptor beta chains from one sample, sequenced in a study of T cell repertoires in ileal Crohn's disease. Generated by immunoSEQ multiplex PCR, the TCRdb table keeps only in-frame clones and is missing some. The table lists about 16,000 clones, 65% to 80% of them singletons. Time point in this sample: neoterminal ileum biopsy at postoperative endoscopy, about 6 months after surgery. Source material: ileal tissue. These receptors were taken from an adult with Crohn's disease.

The chain joins TRBV5-1 to TRBJ1-2, with D possibly being TRBD1 (6 bases). This CDR3 has 14 amino acids. Germline CDR1 reads SGHRS; CDR2 reads YFSETQ. V lost 0 bases, J lost 8 bases, and 14 bases lay in between. The CDR3: CASSLEGHLNGYTF. CDR3 DNA sequence: TGCGCCAGCAGCTTGGAGGGACATTTGAACGGCTACACCTTC.

The chain uses TRBV10-3 and TRBJ2-1; 10 bases agree with TRBD2. Losses at the gene ends were 3 bases for V and 3 bases for J; bases not matched to a gene: 2. The CDR3 consists of 15 residues. The germline CDR1 and CDR2 sequences are ENHRY and SYGVKD. CDR3: CAISDLAGGYNEQFF. Written as DNA, the CDR3 is TGTGCCATCAGTGATTTAGCGGGGGGCTACAATGAGCAGTTCTTC.

In this sample, this clone turned up a few times. This chain joins TRBV5-6 and TRBJ2-7; D is uncertain. CDR3 length: 13 amino acids. Germline CDR1 and CDR2: SGHDT and YYEEEE. The V end was cut by 0 bases, the J end by 4 bases, with 8 bases between. CDR3 nucleotide sequence: TGTGCCAGCAGCTTGGGGCACCTTTACGAGCAGTACTTC. Protein sequence: CASSLGHLYEQYF.

V is TRBV10-2 and J is TRBJ2-7; D may be TRBD2 (6 bases). V lost 10 bases and J lost 7, with 26 bases in between. The length of the CDR3 is 15 residues. The V gene's germline CDR1 is WSHSY and CDR2 SAAADI. CDR3 sequence: CATRERVGGYEEQYF. As DNA, the CDR3 is TGCGCCACCCGGGAAAGGGTCGGGGGTTACGAAGAGCAGTACTTC.

This rearrangement joins TRBV2 to TRBJ1-1; TRBD1 matches at 12 bases. With 8 bases clipped from V and 5 bases from J, the junction kept 6 bases outside the gene matches. CDR3 length: 14 residues. Germline-derived CDR1 and CDR2 are SNHLY and FYNNEI. For the CDR3, the DNA is TGTGCCAGCTTTGGGACAGGGGGCCGGACTGAAGCTTTCTTT. This gives the protein CASFGTGGRTEAFF.

This clone is medium-sized. This chain links TRBV7-8 with TRBJ2-2, with D possibly being TRBD2 (6 bases). Trimming took 2 bases from V and 4 from J, leaving 14 bases between them. Germline values: CDR1 SGHVS, CDR2 FQNEAQ. The CDR3 is 16 amino acids. CDR3 DNA sequence: TGTGCCAGCAGCTTAACGGGTGGGGGGACCACCGGGGAGCTGTTTTTT. It specifies CASSLTGGGTTGELFF.

The chain is built from TRBV7-9 and TRBJ1-2, with a possible D match to TRBD1 (5 bases). CDR3 length: 16 amino acids. The V and J ends lost 5 bases and 5 bases respectively, with 21 bases between them. Germline V gene data show CDR1 as SEHNR and CDR2 as FQNEAQ (reference sequence). CDR3 amino acids: CASSLPSWTSGYGYTF. DNA of the CDR3: TGTGCCAGCAGCCTCCCCTCGTGGACATCAGGGTATGGCTACACCTTC.

This sequence joins TRBV27 and TRBJ1-6; D is unclear. Germline loops: CDR1 MNHEY, CDR2 SMNVEV (reference sequence). This CDR3 contains 16 residues. Trimming stripped 5 bases from V and 0 bases from J, with 11 bases between. CDR3 sequence (DNA): TGTGCCAGCAGTGCCGGGAACCCCTCCTATAATTCACCCCTCCACTTT. Translated, it gives CASSAGNPSYNSPLHF.

This chain uses TRBV6-6 with TRBJ2-2; D perhaps matches TRBD1 (6 bases). The CDR3 runs to 15 residues. CDR1 MNHNY and CDR2 SVGAGI come from the germline V gene (reference sequence). V lost 5 bases, J lost 2 bases, and 12 bases lay in between. The CDR3, as DNA: TGTGCCAGCAGTGACCGGACAGTAAACACCGGGGAGCTGTTTTTT. Amino acid sequence: CASSDRTVNTGELFF.

The rearrangement links TRBV30 to TRBJ2-1; TRBD2 matches 7 bases. The CDR3 length is 16 residues. Germline CDR1 reads GTSNPN; CDR2 reads SVGIG (reference sequence). The J segment lost 4 bases and the V segment lost 4 bases, leaving 13 bases of the junction unmatched. Written as DNA, the CDR3 is TGTGCCTGGACCCCGCAATCCGCGGGAGTATACAATGAGCAGTTCTTC. Its protein is CAWTPQSAGVYNEQFF.

V usage is TRBV9 and J usage is TRBJ1-2, with TRBD1 matching 9 bases. CDR3 length equals 15 residues. Germline-derived CDR1 and CDR2 are SGDLS and YYNGEE. The V and J ends lost 2 bases and 7 bases, in that order; junction bases with no gene match: 9. CDR3 sequence: CASSVEAGTGTGYTF. For the CDR3, the DNA is TGTGCCAGCAGCGTGGAAGCCGGGACAGGGACTGGCTACACCTTC. The variable domain in full, with the rest retrieved from reference TRBV9 and TRBJ1-2, is DSGVTQTPKHLITATGQRVTLRCSPRSGDLSVYWYQQSLDQGLQFLIQYYNGEERAKGNILERFSAQQFPDLHSELNLSSLELGDSALYFCASSVEAGTGTGYTFGSGTRLTVV.

Details on this clone: One end of the junction varies from germline; a read error may be responsible. The rearrangement uses TRBV7-7 and TRBJ2-5; possibly TRBD1 for D (5 bases). This CDR3 is 15 amino acids long. CDR1 and CDR2 (germline): SSHAT, FNYEAQ (reference sequence). CDR3 sequence: CASSLGVRQGETQYF. As DNA, the CDR3 is TGTGCTAGCAGCTTAGGGGTGAGGCAGGGAGAGACCCAGTACTTC.

This clone was seen only a few times. The J gene is TRBJ1-2, the V gene TRBV11-2; no clear D gene. The CDR3 runs 13 residues. Per germline, CDR1 SGHAT and CDR2 FQNNGV. The V end was cut by 6 bases, the J end by 4 bases, with 12 bases between. DNA for the CDR3: TGTGCCAGCAGTTCCCGGAGCTCCTATGGCTACACCTTC. Its protein is CASSSRSSYGYTF.

This chain uses TRBV7-9 with TRBJ1-5; no reliable D call. The V gene lost 5 bases and the J gene lost 7 bases, with 15 bases spanning the gap. Germline loops: CDR1 SEHNR, CDR2 FQNEAQ (reference sequence). This CDR3 spans 14 amino acids. CDR3 bases: TGTGCCAGCAGCATGGGTCTGGAGGGACAGCCCCAGCATTTT. Translated, it gives CASSMGLEGQPQHF.

This clone was seen a few times. This chain uses TRBV5-1 with TRBJ2-1, with 7 bases that match TRBD2. Trimming at V came to 3 bases and at J to 4 bases, leaving 13 bases not matched to a gene. Germline V gene data show CDR1 as SGHRS and CDR2 as YFSETQ. This CDR3 has 17 residues. DNA of the CDR3: TGCGCCAGCAGCTCGGGAACCTCTCGCGGGAGTTACAATGAGCAGTTCTTC. It encodes CASSSGTSRGSYNEQFF.

This chain links TRBV2 with TRBJ1-6; D gene uncertain. Germline assignment: CDR1 SNHLY and CDR2 FYNNEI. V was shortened by 6 bases and J by 9 bases, with 12 bases between the two germline ends. This CDR3 contains 13 residues. CDR3 DNA: TGTGCCAGCAGCGATAAACCAGGTTCACCCCTCCACTTT. It yields the protein CASSDKPGSPLHF.

This chain joins TRBV7-2 and TRBJ1-5; D gene ambiguous. The germline gives CDR1 SGHTA, CDR2 FQGNSA. Trimming removed 1 base at V and 5 bases at J, with 6 bases between. The CDR3 runs to 13 residues. The CDR3 sequence is CASSLGHYQPQHF. CDR3 nucleotide sequence: TGTGCCAGCAGCTTAGGGCATTATCAGCCCCAGCATTTT.

This sequence joins TRBV7-3 and TRBJ1-2; no definite D call. Trimming removed 5 bases from V and 10 bases from J, with 17 bases in between. The CDR3 is made up of 13 amino acids. Germline V lookup: CDR1 SGHTA, CDR2 FQGTGA. The CDR3 DNA follows: TGTGCCAGCAGCCTTCTACCCGCGGGGTCCTACACCTTC. Protein sequence: CASSLLPAGSYTF.

As to this clone: An end of the junction differs from the germline gene, which may be a read error. V and J are TRBV4-1 and TRBJ2-2, with 9 bases lining up with TRBD1. In germline, CDR1 is MGHRA, CDR2 YSYEKL. The CDR3 totals 15 residues. The CDR3 DNA reads TGTGCCAGCAGCCCGCCGGGACAGGGTACCGGGGAGCTGTTTTTT. It translates to CASSPPGQGTGELFF.

Here the CDR3 DNA reads TGTGCCAGCTCCCCTGGACTCATAGCCAAAAACATTCAGTACTTC. Its protein is CASSPGLIAKNIQYF. J is TRBJ2-4 and V is TRBV18, with D maybe TRBD2 (5 bases). V gave up 6 bases and J gave up 0 bases, with 12 bases separating them. Germline CDR1 reads KGHSH; CDR2 reads LQKENI. The CDR3 spans 15 residues.

This clone was counted between two and nine times. V is TRBV27 and J is TRBJ2-5; 10 bases map to TRBD1. Germline CDR1 reads MNHEY; CDR2 reads SMNVEV (reference sequence). Trimming cost V 5 bases and J 1 base; bases outside gene matches: 4. This CDR3 spans 15 amino acids. The CDR3 DNA follows: TGTGCCAGCAGTCCCGGGGACAGGGGCCAAGAGACCCAGTACTTC. Amino acid sequence: CASSPGDRGQETQYF.

As regards this clone: A read error may account for a junction end that differs from germline. The CDR3 bases are TGCGCCAGCATCGGGACAGACTATGGCCACACCTTC. It translates to CASIGTDYGHTF. The rearrangement uses TRBV5-1 and TRBJ1-2; 7 bases match TRBD1. The CDR3 sequence is 12 residues long. Germline V CDR1 and CDR2: SGHRS, YFSETQ.

This chain joins TRBV28 and TRBJ1-4, with D maybe TRBD1 (6 bases). V lost 7 bases, J lost 12 bases, and 15 bases lay in between. This CDR3 spans 12 amino acids. From germline, CDR1 is MDHEN and CDR2 SYDVKM. The CDR3 loop is CASKQGFRELFF. CDR3 nucleotide sequence: TGTGCCAGCAAACAGGGCTTCAGGGAACTGTTTTTT. Combining the CDR3 with reference TRBV28 and TRBJ1-4 gives the whole variable domain DVKVTQSSRYLVKRTGEKVFLECVQDMDHENMFWYRQDPGLGLRLIYFSYDVKMKEKGDIPEGYSVSREKKERFSLILESASTNQTSMYLCASKQGFRELFFGSGTQLSVL.

The rearrangement links TRBV7-6 to TRBJ2-7; a weak D match, TRBD2 (5 bases). Germline CDR1 is SGHVS and CDR2 is FNYEAQ. The V and J ends lost 4 bases and 6 bases respectively, with 16 bases between them. This CDR3 spans 14 amino acids. In DNA form, the CDR3 reads TGTGCCAGCAGCTCTAATTTAGCGAGCGGCGAGCAGTACTTC. Its translation: CASSSNLASGEQYF.

This chain joins TRBV7-8 and TRBJ2-7; tentatively, D is TRBD1 (6 bases). V was pared by 1 base and J by 0 bases, with 19 bases between. The CDR3 has 18 residues. Germline V lookup: CDR1 SGHVS, CDR2 FQNEAQ. The CDR3, as DNA: TGTGCCAGCAGCTTAGAGGTATCGCAGGGGTCGAGCTCCTACGAGCAGTACTTC. Its protein is CASSLEVSQGSSSYEQYF.